This is a list of T cell receptor beta chains from one sample in a study of blood T cell repertoires in COVID-19. Repertoires were generated with immunoSEQ multiplex PCR, while TCRdb's copy carries only in-frame clones and drops some. The sample records around 140,000 clones, around 88% being singletons. Material for sequencing was peripheral blood. These receptors all come from a woman aged 55-70 years with acute or convalescent COVID-19. CDR3s include the opening cysteine and the closing phenylalanine or tryptophan. A D gene is named only where the DNA matches it firmly. Size is omitted from some rows. Given values are once, few, many or a class for expanded clones.

>.|.|TRBJ2-2|TRBV6-4
TGTGCCAGCAGCACATTCCTAGGAACCGGGGAGCTGTTTTTT
CASSTFLGTGELFF
>.|.|TRBJ2-2|TRBV6-6
TGTGCCAGCAGTTACCGCGGGCAAGTCACCGGGGAGCTGTTTTTT
CASSYRGQVTGELFF
>.|.|TRBJ2-3|TRBV7-2
TGTGCCAGCAACCTTGGGGGGACAGATACGCAGTATTTT
CASNLGGTDTQYF
>TRBD2|once|TRBJ2-1|TRBV6-5
TGTGCCAGCACGGCTAGCGGGGGCTCTCACAATGAGCAGTTCTTC
CASTASGGSHNEQFF
>TRBD1|.|TRBJ2-7|TRBV23-1
TGCGCCAGCAGCCCCGCTCACAGGGGTCCCTACGAGCAGTACTTC
CASSPAHRGPYEQYF
>.|.|TRBJ1-5|TRBV4-2
TGTGCCAGCAGCCCGGGGGGTAATAGCAATCAGCCCCAGCATTTT
CASSPGGNSNQPQHF
>TRBD2|.|TRBJ2-1|TRBV3-1/TRBV3-2
TGTGCCAGCAGGGCCGGGACTAGCGGGGGGGGCTTATACAATGAGCAGTTCTTC
CASRAGTSGGGLYNEQFF
>.|.|TRBJ2-1|TRBV12-3/TRBV12-4
TGTGCCAGCAGCCCCCGGGTTGAGCAGTTCTTC
CASSPRVEQFF
>TRBD1|.|TRBJ1-2|TRBV6-6
TGTGCCAGCACTCTGGACAGGGGTGCAAACTATGGCTACACCTTC
CASTLDRGANYGYTF
>TRBD1|.|TRBJ1-3|TRBV30
TGTGCCTGGGGACAGGGGCCAGGAAACACCATATATTTT
CAWGQGPGNTIYF
>.|few|TRBJ1-3|TRBV30
TGTGCCTCCTCGGCAGGGTTCTCTGGAAACACCATATATTTT
CASSAGFSGNTIYF
>TRBD1|few|TRBJ1-6|TRBV9
TGTGCCAGCAGCACCACCGGGACAGTTAATTCACCCCTCCACTTT
CASSTTGTVNSPLHF
>TRBD2|few|TRBJ2-7|TRBV7-2
TGTGCCAGCAGCATCACTAGCGGGGGGACCGAGCAGTACTTC
CASSITSGGTEQYF
>TRBD1|.|TRBJ2-7|TRBV10-1
TGCGCCAGAAATAGGGGGCGGGACAGGGGAACCTACGAGCAGTACTTC
CARNRGRDRGTYEQYF
>TRBD1|.|TRBJ2-1|TRBV4-1
TGCGCCAGCAGCCAAGACAGCGACAGGGTAGGCAATGAGCAGTTCTTC
CASSQDSDRVGNEQFF
>TRBD1|.|TRBJ1-2|TRBV4-3
TGCGCCAGCAGCGGGCTTGGGACAGGGCCCGCGAACTATGGCTACACCTTC
CASSGLGTGPANYGYTF
>.|.|TRBJ2-7|TRBV5-1
TGCGCCAGCAGCTTGGTTACCTACGATGAGCAGTACTTC
CASSLVTYDEQYF
>.|.|TRBJ1-5|TRBV24-1
TGTGCCACCAGGGAGGGGGGGGCAGGCAATCAGCCCCAGCATTTT
CATREGGAGNQPQHF
>TRBD1|.|TRBJ2-7|TRBV27
TGTGCCAGCAGTCTGACAGGGGGCAGCGAGCAGTACTTC
CASSLTGGSEQYF
>.|.|TRBJ1-4|TRBV5-1
TGCGCCAGCAGCCCGGCGGGTCGGGAGAGTGAAAAACTGTTTTTT
CASSPAGRESEKLFF
>.|few|TRBJ1-5|TRBV7-2
TGTGCCAGCAGCTCAAAACAGGGAAATCAGCCCCAGCATTTT
CASSSKQGNQPQHF
>.|.|TRBJ1-6|TRBV7-9
TGTGCCAGCAGCGTCCGGGAGACTAATTCACCCCTCCACTTT
CASSVRETNSPLHF
>TRBD2|.|TRBJ2-2|TRBV19
TGTGCCAGTACCCTTCAGCGGGGGGGGAACACCGGGGAGCTGTTTTTT
CASTLQRGGNTGELFF
>TRBD1|.|TRBJ2-3|TRBV28
TGTGCCAGCAGAAACACACAGGGGACAGATACGCAGTATTTT
CASRNTQGTDTQYF
>.|once|TRBJ2-5|TRBV13
TGTGCCAGCAGCTTTAGGGGGACCGAGCGGACCCAGTACTTC
CASSFRGTERTQYF
>.|.|TRBJ2-5|TRBV9
TGTGCCAGCAGCGTAGCAGGATACCAAGAGACCCAGTACTTC
CASSVAGYQETQYF
>TRBD1|.|TRBJ2-2|TRBV9
TGTGCCAGCAGCCCGACAGGGGGGGACACCGGGGAGCTGTTTTTT
CASSPTGGDTGELFF
>.|.|TRBJ1-1|TRBV9
TGTGCCAGCAGAGCCTCGAACAGGGCGAACACTGAAGCTTTCTTT
CASRASNRANTEAFF
>.|once|TRBJ1-1|TRBV2
TGTGCCAGCAGTTACATGGGGTCGGGGAAAACTGAAGCTTTCTTT
CASSYMGSGKTEAFF
>TRBD1|.|TRBJ2-7|TRBV28
TGTGCCAGCAAAGGGGGCGGATGGTCCTACGAGCAGTACTTC
CASKGGGWSYEQYF
>.|.|TRBJ2-1|TRBV7-2
TGTGCCAGCAGCTTAGTGGGTAGCGATGAGCAGTTCTTC
CASSLVGSDEQFF
>.|once|TRBJ1-4|TRBV5-1
TGCGCCAGCAGCTTGGCGGGGGGACCGACCGATGAAAAACTGTTTTTT
CASSLAGGPTDEKLFF
>.|.|TRBJ2-3|TRBV18
TGTGCCAGCTCACCATTCGGGGGTCAAGATACGCAGTATTTT
CASSPFGGQDTQYF
>.|.|TRBJ1-2|TRBV24-1
TGTGCCACCAGTGCGGGGGGCGGTGGCTACACCTTC
CATSAGGGGYTF
>.|.|TRBJ1-3|TRBV19
TGTGCCAGTATCCCCAGACGGGGTTCAGGAAACACCATATATTTT
CASIPRRGSGNTIYF
>.|.|TRBJ2-7|TRBV19
TGTGCCAGTAGTAAGGCACTAGAGTACGAGCAGTACTTC
CASSKALEYEQYF
>.|.|TRBJ2-3|TRBV7-8
TGTGCCAGCAGCTTAGTCGGGGAATCAGTCTTCACAGATACGCAGTATTTT
CASSLVGESVFTDTQYF